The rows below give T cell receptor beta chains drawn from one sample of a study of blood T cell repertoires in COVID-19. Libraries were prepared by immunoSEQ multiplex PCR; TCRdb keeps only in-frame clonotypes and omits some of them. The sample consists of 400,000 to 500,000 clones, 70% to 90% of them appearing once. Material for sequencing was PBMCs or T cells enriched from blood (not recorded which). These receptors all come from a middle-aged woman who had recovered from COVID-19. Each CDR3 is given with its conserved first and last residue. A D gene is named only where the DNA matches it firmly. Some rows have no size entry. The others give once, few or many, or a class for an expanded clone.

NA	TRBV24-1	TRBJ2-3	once	TGTGCCACCAGTGGTCTTAGCACAGATACGCAGTATTTT	CATSGLSTDTQYF
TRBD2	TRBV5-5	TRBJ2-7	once	TGTGCCAGCAGCTTGGCCTCGCTAGCGGGAGTCTACGAGCAGTACTTC	CASSLASLAGVYEQYF
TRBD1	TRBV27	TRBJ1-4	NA	TGTGCCAGCAGCTACACAGGGGTCTTAGGTAATGAAAAACTGTTTTTT	CASSYTGVLGNEKLFF
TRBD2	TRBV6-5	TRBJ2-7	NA	TGTGCCAGCAGTTACGAGGCTAGCGGGAGGGCGGGCGAGCAGTACTTC	CASSYEASGRAGEQYF
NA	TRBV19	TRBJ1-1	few	TGTGCCAGCAAAACCCGTAGGAGGGACACTGAAGCTTTCTTT	CASKTRRRDTEAFF
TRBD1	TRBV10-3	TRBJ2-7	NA	TGTGCCATCAGTGAGAGGGGGCAGGGGCCTACCTACGAGCAGTACTTC	CAISERGQGPTYEQYF
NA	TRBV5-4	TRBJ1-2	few	TGTGCCAGCAGCCCACCGGGAGAAACCTATGGCTACACCTTC	CASSPPGETYGYTF
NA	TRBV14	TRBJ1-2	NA	TGTGCCAGCAGCCAGGGTCAGGGCGGCTATGGCTACACCTTC	CASSQGQGGYGYTF
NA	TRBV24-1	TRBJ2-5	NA	TGTGCCACCAGTGGCGGGGCCGAAGAGACCCAGTACTTC	CATSGGAEETQYF
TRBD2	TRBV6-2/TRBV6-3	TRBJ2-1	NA	TGTGCCAGCAGTTTGGTGGGACTATACTTAAATGAGCAGTTCTTC	CASSLVGLYLNEQFF
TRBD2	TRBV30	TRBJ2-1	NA	TGTGCCTGGAGTGTACACAAAGGACTAGCGGAAAACAATGAGCAGTTCTTC	CAWSVHKGLAENNEQFF
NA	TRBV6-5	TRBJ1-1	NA	TGTGCCAGCAGTTACTCTGGAGGGAACACTGAAGCTTTCTTT	CASSYSGGNTEAFF
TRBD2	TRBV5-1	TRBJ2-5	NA	TGCGCCAGCTCGGGGGGAACCAGGCGGGAGACCCAGTACTTC	CASSGGTRRETQYF
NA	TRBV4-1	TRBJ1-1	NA	TGCGCCAGCAGCCTACGAACGGGGAACACTGAAGCTTTCTTT	CASSLRTGNTEAFF
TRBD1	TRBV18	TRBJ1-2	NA	TGTGCCAGCTCACTTTTCGCCCTACCGGGACAGATCTATGGCTACACCTTC	CASSLFALPGQIYGYTF
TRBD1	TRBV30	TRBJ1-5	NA	TGTGCCTGGAGCTTAGGACAGGGTGGATACCAGCCCCAGCATTTT	CAWSLGQGGYQPQHF
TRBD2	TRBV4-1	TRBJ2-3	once	TGCGCCAGCAGCCAAGAGCGTCTAGCGGGATACACAGATACGCAGTATTTT	CASSQERLAGYTDTQYF
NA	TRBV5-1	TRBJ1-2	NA	TGCGCCAGCAGCTTGGATGCCCCCCGGGGGAGGAACTATGGCTACACCTTC	CASSLDAPRGRNYGYTF
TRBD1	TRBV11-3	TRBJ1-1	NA	TGTGCCAGCAGCCCGGGACAGGAGTTGAACACTGAAGCTTTCTTT	CASSPGQELNTEAFF
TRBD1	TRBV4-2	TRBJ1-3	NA	TGTGCCAGCAGCCCGGGACAGTTAATCTCTGGAAACACCATATATTTT	CASSPGQLISGNTIYF
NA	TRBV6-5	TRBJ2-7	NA	TGTGCCAGCAGTCCATCGACAGGCTACGAGCAGTACTTC	CASSPSTGYEQYF
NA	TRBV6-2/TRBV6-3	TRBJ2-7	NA	TGTGCCAGCAGTTACGACAGGACCTACGAGCAGTACTTC	CASSYDRTYEQYF
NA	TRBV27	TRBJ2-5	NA	TGTGCCAGCAGTTTAGGGGGCCGGTACCAAGAGACCCAGTACTTC	CASSLGGRYQETQYF
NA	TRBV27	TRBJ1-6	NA	TGTGCCAGCAGTCCAACAGAACACTATAATTCACCCCTCCACTTT	CASSPTEHYNSPLHF